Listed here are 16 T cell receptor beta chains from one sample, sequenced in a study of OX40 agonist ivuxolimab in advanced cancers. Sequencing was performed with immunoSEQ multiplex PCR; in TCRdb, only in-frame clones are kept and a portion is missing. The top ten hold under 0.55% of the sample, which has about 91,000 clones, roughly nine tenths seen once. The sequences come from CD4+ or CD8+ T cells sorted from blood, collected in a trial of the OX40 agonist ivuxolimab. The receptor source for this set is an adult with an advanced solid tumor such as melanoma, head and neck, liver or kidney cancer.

This CDR3 is CASSQDLGVEGETQYF. Here the CDR3 DNA reads TGCGCCAGCAGCCAAGATCTGGGGGTTGAAGGGGAGACCCAGTACTTC. This chain connects TRBV4-3 to TRBJ2-5, with D possibly being TRBD1 or TRBD2 (5 bases each). This CDR3 contains 16 residues. V was trimmed by 0 bases and J by 5 bases, leaving 16 bases between them. CDR1 is LGHNA, CDR2 YSLEER, per germline.

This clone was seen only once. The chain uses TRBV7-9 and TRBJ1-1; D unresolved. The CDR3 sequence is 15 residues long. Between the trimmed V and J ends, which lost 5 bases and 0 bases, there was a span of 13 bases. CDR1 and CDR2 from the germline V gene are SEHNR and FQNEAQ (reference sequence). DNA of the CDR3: TGTGCCAGCAGCCCGAAGGGTGGGGTGAACACTGAAGCTTTCTTT. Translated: CASSPKGGVNTEAFF.

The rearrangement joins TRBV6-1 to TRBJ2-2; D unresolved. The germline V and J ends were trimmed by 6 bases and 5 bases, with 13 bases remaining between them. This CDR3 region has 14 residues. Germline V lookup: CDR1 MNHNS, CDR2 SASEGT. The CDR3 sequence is CASRHEVKTGELFF. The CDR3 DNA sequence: TGTGCCAGCAGACATGAAGTTAAAACCGGGGAGCTGTTTTTT.

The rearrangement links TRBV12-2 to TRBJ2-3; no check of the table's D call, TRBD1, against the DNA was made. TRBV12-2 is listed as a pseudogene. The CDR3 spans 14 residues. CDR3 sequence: CASRLWTGGNTQYF. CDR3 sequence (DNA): TGTGCAAGTCGCTTATGGACAGGGGGAAATACGCAGTATTTT.

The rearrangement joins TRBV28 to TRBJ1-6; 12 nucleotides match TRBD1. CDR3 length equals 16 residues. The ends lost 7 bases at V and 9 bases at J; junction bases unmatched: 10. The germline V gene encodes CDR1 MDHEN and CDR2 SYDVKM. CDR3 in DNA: TGTGCCAGCACCCCTGGGACAGGGGGCTTTGGTTCACCCCTCCACTTT. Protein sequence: CASTPGTGGFGSPLHF.

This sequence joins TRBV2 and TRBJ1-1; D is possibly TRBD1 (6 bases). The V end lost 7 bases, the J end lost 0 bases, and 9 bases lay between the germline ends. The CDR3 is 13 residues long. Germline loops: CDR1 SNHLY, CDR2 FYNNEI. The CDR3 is CASKGDMNTEAFF. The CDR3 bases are TGTGCCAGCAAGGGGGACATGAACACTGAAGCTTTCTTT.

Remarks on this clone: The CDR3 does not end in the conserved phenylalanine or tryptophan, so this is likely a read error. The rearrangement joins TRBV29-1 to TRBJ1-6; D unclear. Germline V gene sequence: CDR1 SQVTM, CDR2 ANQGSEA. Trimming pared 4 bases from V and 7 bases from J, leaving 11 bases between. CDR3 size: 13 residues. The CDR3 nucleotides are TGCAGCGTTGGGAGACACCGGAATTCACCCCTCCACCTT. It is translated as CSVGRHRNSPLHL.

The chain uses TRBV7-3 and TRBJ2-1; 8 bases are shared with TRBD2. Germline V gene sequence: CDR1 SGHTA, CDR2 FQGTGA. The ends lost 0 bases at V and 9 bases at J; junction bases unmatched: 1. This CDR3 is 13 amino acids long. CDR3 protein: CASSLTGTSEQFF. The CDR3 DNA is TGTGCCAGCAGCTTAACCGGGACTAGTGAGCAGTTCTTC.

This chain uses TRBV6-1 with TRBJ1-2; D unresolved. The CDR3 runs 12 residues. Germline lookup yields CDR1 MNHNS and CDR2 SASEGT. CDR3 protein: CATRGQNYGYTF. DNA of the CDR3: TGTGCTACGCGGGGTCAAAACTATGGCTACACCTTC.

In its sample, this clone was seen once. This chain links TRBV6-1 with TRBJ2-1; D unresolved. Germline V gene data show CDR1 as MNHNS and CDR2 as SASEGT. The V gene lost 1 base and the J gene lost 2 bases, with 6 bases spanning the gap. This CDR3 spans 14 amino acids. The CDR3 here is CASSEERTYNEQFF. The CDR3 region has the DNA TGTGCCAGCAGTGAAGAGAGAACCTACAATGAGCAGTTCTTC.

CDR3 coding DNA: TGTGCCAGCAGCTTTCGGGTCCTCGACGGGAATGAGCAGTTCTTC. Its protein is CASSFRVLDGNEQFF. The chain links TRBV7-8 to TRBJ2-1, with no clear D. Germline V gives CDR1 SGHVS, CDR2 FQNEAQ. This CDR3 contains 15 residues. V lost 3 bases to trimming and J lost 7 bases, with 16 bases between them.

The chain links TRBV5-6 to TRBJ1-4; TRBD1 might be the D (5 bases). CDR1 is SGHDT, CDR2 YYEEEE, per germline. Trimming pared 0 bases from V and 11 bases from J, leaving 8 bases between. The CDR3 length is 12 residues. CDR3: CASSLGREKLFF. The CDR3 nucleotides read TGTGCCAGCAGCTTGGGCAGGGAGAAACTGTTTTTT.

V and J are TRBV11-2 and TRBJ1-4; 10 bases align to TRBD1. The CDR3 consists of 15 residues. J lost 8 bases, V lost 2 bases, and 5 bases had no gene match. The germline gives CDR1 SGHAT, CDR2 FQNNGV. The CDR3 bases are TGTGCCAGCAGCTTAATCCGGGACAGGGGCGAAAAACTGTTTTTT. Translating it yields CASSLIRDRGEKLFF.

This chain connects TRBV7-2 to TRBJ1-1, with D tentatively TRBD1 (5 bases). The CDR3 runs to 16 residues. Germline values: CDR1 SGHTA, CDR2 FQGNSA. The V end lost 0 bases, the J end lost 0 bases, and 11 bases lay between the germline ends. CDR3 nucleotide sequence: TGTGCCAGCAGCTTAGCAAGGGGCTTAATGAACACTGAAGCTTTCTTT. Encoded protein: CASSLARGLMNTEAFF.

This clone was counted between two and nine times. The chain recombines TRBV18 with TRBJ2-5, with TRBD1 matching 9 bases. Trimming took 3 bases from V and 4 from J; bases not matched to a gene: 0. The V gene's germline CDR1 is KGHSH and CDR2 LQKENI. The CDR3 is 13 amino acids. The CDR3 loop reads CASSPGQGETQYF. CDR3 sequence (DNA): TGTGCCAGCTCACCGGGACAGGGAGAGACCCAGTACTTC.

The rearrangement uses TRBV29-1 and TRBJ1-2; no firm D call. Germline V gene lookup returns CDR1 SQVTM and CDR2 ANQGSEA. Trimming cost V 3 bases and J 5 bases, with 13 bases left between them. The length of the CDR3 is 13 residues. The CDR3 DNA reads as TGCAGCGTTGATCCCTTGATAGGATATGGCTACACCTTC. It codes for CSVDPLIGYGYTF.